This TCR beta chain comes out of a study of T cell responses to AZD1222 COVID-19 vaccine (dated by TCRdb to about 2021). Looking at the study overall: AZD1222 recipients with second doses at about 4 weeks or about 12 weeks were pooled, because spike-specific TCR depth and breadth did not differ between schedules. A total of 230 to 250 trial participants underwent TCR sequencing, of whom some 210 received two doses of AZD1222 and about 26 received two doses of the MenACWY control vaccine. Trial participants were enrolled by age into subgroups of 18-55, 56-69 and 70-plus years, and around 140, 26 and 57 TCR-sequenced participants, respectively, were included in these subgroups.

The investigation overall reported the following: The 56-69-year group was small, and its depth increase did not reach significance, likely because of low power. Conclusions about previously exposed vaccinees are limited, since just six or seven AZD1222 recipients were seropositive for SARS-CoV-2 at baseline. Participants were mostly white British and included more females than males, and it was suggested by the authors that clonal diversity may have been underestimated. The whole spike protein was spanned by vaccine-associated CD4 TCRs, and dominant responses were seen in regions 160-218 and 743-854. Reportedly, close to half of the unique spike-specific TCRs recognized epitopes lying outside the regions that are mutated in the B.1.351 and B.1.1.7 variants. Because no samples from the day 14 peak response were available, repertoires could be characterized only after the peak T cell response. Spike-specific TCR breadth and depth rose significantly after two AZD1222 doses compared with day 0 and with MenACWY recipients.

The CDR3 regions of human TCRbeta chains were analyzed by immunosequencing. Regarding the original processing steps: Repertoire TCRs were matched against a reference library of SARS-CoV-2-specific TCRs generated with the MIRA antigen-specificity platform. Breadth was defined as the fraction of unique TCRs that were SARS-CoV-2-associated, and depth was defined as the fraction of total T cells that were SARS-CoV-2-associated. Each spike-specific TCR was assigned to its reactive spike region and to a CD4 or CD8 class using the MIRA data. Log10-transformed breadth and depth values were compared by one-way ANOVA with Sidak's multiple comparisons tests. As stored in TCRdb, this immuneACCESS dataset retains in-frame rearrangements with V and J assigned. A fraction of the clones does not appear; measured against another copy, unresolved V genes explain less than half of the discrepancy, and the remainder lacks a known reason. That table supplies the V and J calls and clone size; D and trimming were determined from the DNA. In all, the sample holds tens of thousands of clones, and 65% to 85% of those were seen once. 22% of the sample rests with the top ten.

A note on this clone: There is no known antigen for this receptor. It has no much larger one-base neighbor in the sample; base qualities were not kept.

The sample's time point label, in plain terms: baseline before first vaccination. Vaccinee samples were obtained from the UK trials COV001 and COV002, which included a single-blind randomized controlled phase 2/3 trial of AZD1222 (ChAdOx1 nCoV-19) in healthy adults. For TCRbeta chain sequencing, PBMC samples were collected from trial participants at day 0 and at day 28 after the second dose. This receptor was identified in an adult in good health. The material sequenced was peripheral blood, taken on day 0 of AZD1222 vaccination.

In nucleotide form, the sequence is TGCAGCTCCAGGCCCTTCGATGAGCAGTTCTTC. It is translated as CSSRPFDEQFF. Recombination joined TRBV20-1 with TRBJ2-1; a confident D gene designation cannot be given. The CDR3 contains 11 residues, cysteine and phenylalanine counted. This entry keeps only the CDR3 DNA: 33 bases, framed from base 1. Per the germline V gene (reference sequence), DFQATT is the CDR1 and SNEGSKA is the CDR2.